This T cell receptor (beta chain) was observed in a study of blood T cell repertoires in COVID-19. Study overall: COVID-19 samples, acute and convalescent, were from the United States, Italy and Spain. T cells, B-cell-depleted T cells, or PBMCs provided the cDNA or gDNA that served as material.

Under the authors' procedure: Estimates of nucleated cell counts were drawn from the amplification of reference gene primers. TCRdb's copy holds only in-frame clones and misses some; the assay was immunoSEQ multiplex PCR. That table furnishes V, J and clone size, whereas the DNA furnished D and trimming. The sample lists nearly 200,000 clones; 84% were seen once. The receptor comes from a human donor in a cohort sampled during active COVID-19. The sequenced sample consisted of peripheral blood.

In DNA form, the CDR3 reads TGCGCCAGCAGCGCACTGACAGGGAGCACCGGGGAGCTGTTTTTT. This sequence encodes CASSALTGSTGELFF. J is TRBJ2-2 and V is TRBV5-1; 7 positions match TRBD1. With V trimmed by 4 bases and J by 4 bases, 7 bases remained unmatched. CDR1 SGHRS and CDR2 YFSETQ come from the germline V gene. CDR3 length: 15 amino acids.